This T cell receptor (beta chain) was sequenced in a study of post-analysis software for immune sequencing data. Study-wide results and caveats: The five TRBV segments detected at higher frequency in patients than in controls included TRBV5-6, TRBV5-1 and TRBV20-1. Strong co-clustering by F measure was evident for samples that had been prepared in the same batch. Controls had significantly higher normalized Chao1 diversity than multiple sclerosis patients.

Researchers reported that TCR beta cDNA libraries carried unique molecular identifiers. In TCRdb, the PCR reads were re-called with MiXCR into one record per CDR3 protein. The table includes 700,000 to 800,000 distinct CDR3 sequences, 30% detected once. The V gene's germline CDR1 is LNHNV and CDR2 YYDKDF (reference sequence). This CDR3 is 15 amino acids long. V shed 0 bases and J shed 3 bases, with 11 bases lying between them. About this clonotype itself: Its antigen is not known.

Source material: blood. The gene calls are TRBV15 and TRBJ2-5; possibly TRBD1 for D (5 bases). The clonotype originates from a girl aged 10 to 17 with multiple sclerosis. The DNA of the CDR3 is TGTGCCACCAGCAGAGATAGGGTAGGGGAAGAGACCCAGTACTTC. Translating it yields CATSRDRVGEETQYF.